The clone carrying this TCR beta chain has more than one count but fewer than ten. The V segment lost 3 bases and the J segment 1 base; nucleotides outside the gene matches: 1. Germline CDR1 is MRHNA and CDR2 is SNTAGT. The CDR3 is 15 residues long. These data belong to a study of CD8+ T cells in alopecia areata. Extraction and reverse transcription of RNA yielded cDNA as the sequencing template. Only in-frame clones appear in the TCRdb table, and some are missing; sequencing was by immunoSEQ multiplex PCR. The profile shows approximately 12,000 clones, under 65% of them singletons. Punch biopsies of lesional scalp, plus peripheral blood, were taken from alopecia areata patients.

V is TRBV6-4 and J is TRBJ2-3, with 10 bases fitting TRBD2. Material: skin. The receptor comes from a human donor with alopecia areata. The CDR3 DNA sequence: TGTGCCAGCAGTGAAGCGGGAGGGGGCACAGATACGCAGTATTTT. Encoded protein: CASSEAGGGTDTQYF.